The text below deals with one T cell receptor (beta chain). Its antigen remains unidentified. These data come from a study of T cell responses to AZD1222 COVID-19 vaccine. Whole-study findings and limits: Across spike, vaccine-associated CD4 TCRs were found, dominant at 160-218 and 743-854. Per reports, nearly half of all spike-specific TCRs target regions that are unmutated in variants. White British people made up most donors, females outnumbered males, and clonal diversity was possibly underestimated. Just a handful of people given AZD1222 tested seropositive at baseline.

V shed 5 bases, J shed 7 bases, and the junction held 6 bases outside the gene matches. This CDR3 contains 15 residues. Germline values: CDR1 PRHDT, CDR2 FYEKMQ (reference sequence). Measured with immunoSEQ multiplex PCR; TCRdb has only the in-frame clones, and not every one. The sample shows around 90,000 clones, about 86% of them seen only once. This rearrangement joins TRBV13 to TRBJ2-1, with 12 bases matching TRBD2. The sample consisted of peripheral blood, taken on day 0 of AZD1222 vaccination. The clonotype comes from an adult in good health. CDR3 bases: TGTGCCAGCAGCCCGGGACTAGCGGGTCTAAATGAGCAGTTCTTC. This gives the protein CASSPGLAGLNEQFF.